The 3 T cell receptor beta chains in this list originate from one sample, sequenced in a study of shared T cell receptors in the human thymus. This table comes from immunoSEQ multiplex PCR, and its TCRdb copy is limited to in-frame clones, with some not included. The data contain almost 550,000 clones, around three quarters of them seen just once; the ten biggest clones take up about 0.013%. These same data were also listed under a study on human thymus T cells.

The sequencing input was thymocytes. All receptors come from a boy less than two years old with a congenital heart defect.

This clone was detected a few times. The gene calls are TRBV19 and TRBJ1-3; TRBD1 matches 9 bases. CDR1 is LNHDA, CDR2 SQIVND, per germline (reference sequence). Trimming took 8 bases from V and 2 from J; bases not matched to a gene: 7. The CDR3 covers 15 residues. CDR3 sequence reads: CASGTTGGTGNTIYF. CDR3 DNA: TGTGCCAGTGGGACGACAGGGGGGACTGGAAACACCATATATTTT.

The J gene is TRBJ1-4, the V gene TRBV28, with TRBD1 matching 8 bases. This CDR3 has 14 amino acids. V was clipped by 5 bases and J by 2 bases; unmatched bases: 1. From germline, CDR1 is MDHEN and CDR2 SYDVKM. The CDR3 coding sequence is TGTGCCAGCAGTACAGGGGGTACTAATGAAAAACTGTTTTTT. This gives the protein CASSTGGTNEKLFF.

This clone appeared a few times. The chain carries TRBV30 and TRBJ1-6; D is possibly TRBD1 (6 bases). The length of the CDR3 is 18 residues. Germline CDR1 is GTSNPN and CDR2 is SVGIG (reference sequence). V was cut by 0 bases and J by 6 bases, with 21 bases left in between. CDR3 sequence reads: CAWSVGRGALHANSPLHF. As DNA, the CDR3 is TGTGCCTGGAGTGTGGGCCGGGGGGCTTTACACGCTAATTCACCCCTCCACTTT.